One and the same sample provided the 11 T cell receptor beta chains below, sequenced in a study of siplizumab effects on memory and regulatory T cells. Produced via immunoSEQ multiplex PCR; TCRdb's table is partial and in-frame only. The table shows just over 60,000 clones, with less than 80% occurring only once. Sequenced: memory CD4+ T cells sorted from blood. These receptors were collected from a human donor in good health.

The chain is built from TRBV2 and TRBJ1-2; D possibly corresponds to TRBD1 (5 bases). CDR3 size: 12 residues. Germline V gene data show CDR1 as SNHLY and CDR2 as FYNNEI. V lost 5 bases and J lost 8, with 12 bases in between. CDR3 nucleotides: TGTGCCAGCAGTTTCAGGGAGGGGGGCTACACCTTC. Protein sequence: CASSFREGGYTF.

This clone has only a few counts. In nucleotides, the CDR3 is TGTGCCAGCAGCTTTGAGACTGAAGCTTTCTTT. Protein: CASSFETEAFF. This chain uses TRBV5-6 with TRBJ1-1; D ambiguous. Trimming removed 2 bases from V and 5 bases from J, with 4 bases in between. The V gene's germline CDR1 is SGHDT and CDR2 YYEEEE. The CDR3 sequence is 11 residues long.

The chain is built from TRBV29-1 and TRBJ2-1; D may be TRBD1 (6 bases). Deletions cut 3 bases from V and 6 bases from J, with 12 bases between. In germline, CDR1 is SQVTM, CDR2 ANQGSEA. The CDR3 totals 13 residues. CDR3 protein: CSVDRAGANEQFF. Written as DNA, the CDR3 is TGCAGCGTTGATAGGGCAGGGGCCAATGAGCAGTTCTTC.

The chain links TRBV2 to TRBJ1-2; D gene unclear. The CDR3 contains 13 residues. V lost 6 bases, J lost 8 bases, and 16 bases lay in between. The V gene's germline CDR1 is SNHLY and CDR2 FYNNEI. CDR3 in DNA: TGTGCCAGCAGCCAAACGCGCCGAGAGGGCTACACCTTC. Protein product: CASSQTRREGYTF.

The CDR3 coding sequence is TGTGCCACCTCCCCCGGACAGGGAGTACTCGGACAGTACTTC. This codes for CATSPGQGVLGQYF. V is TRBV19 and J is TRBJ2-7, with TRBD1 matching over 8 bases. V shed 10 bases, J shed 10 bases, and the junction held 18 bases outside the gene matches. This CDR3 contains 14 residues. Germline CDR1 LNHDA, CDR2 SQIVND (reference sequence).

This clone was detected only once. The rearrangement uses TRBV19 and TRBJ1-6; perhaps TRBD1 as D (5 bases). V was shortened by 10 bases and J by 7 bases, with 23 bases between the two germline ends. Germline CDR1 and CDR2: LNHDA and SQIVND (reference sequence). CDR3 length: 16 amino acids. CDR3 nucleotide sequence: TGTGCCAATAAAAGACAGAGGGCCTTCAGGAATTCACCCCTCCACTTT. Protein product: CANKRQRAFRNSPLHF.

This clone has ten or more counts. This chain joins TRBV7-2 and TRBJ1-1; D call uncertain. CDR3 length equals 12 residues. The ends were cut back, 7 bases at V and 4 bases at J, with 10 bases in the middle. Germline assignment: CDR1 SGHTA and CDR2 FQGNSA. Here the CDR3 reads CASKRLGTEAFF. As DNA, the CDR3 is TGTGCCAGCAAGCGCTTGGGCACTGAAGCTTTCTTT.

The genes are TRBV10-3 and TRBJ1-2, with D perhaps TRBD1 (5 bases). The V and J ends lost 8 bases and 0 bases respectively, with 13 bases between them. CDR1 and CDR2 from the germline V gene are ENHRY and SYGVKD. This CDR3 comprises 14 residues. The CDR3 sequence: CAISEGSSNYGYTF. In nucleotides, the CDR3 is TGTGCCATCTCAGAGGGGTCCTCTAACTATGGCTACACCTTC.

V gene TRBV29-1 combines with J gene TRBJ1-1, with TRBD1 matching over 11 bases. The CDR3 extends over 16 amino acids. Germline CDR1 reads SQVTM; CDR2 reads ANQGSEA. The trim removed 7 bases at V and 3 bases at J, leaving 13 bases unmatched. Here the CDR3 DNA reads TGCAGCGGGATACCGGGACAGGGGGTACTGGACACTGAAGCTTTCTTT. Residues: CSGIPGQGVLDTEAFF. Full variable domain (rest looked up from reference TRBV29-1 and TRBJ1-1): SAVISQKPSRDICQRGTSLTIQCQVDSQVTMMFWYRQQPGQSLTLIATANQGSEATYESGFVIDKFPISRPNLTFSTLTVSNMSPEDSSIYLCSGIPGQGVLDTEAFFGQGTRLTVV.

This chain joins TRBV18 and TRBJ2-7, with 9 bases lining up with TRBD1. This CDR3 is built from 14 residues. Germline trimming cut 3 bases from V and 6 bases from J; bases unmatched to any gene: 6. CDR1 and CDR2 from the germline V gene are KGHSH and LQKENI. In nucleotides, the CDR3 is TGTGCCAGCTCACCTCAACAGGGGGCGGTCGAGCAGTACTTC. Its translation: CASSPQQGAVEQYF.

This chain links TRBV5-1 with TRBJ2-1, with 9 bases matching TRBD1. Germline V lookup: CDR1 SGHRS, CDR2 YFSETQ. CDR3 size: 14 residues. The J segment lost 4 bases and the V segment lost 6 bases, leaving 5 bases of the junction unmatched. CDR3 amino acids: CASNPGTGYNEQFF. CDR3 DNA sequence: TGCGCCAGCAACCCCGGGACAGGGTACAATGAGCAGTTCTTC.